The next 5 T cell receptor beta chains were all read from a single sample in a study of cytotoxic CD8 clonotypes in ibrutinib-treated CLL. Data came from immunoSEQ multiplex PCR; TCRdb stores just in-frame clones and leaves some out. The table includes fewer than 50,000 clones, 45% to 55% detected once. The source material was PBMCs, sampled after 12 months of ibrutinib treatment. These receptors were collected from a human donor with chronic lymphocytic leukemia.

The CDR3, as DNA: TGTGCCAGTAACCTACTAGCGGGAGTAAAAACCGGGGAGCTGTTTTTT. Protein: CASNLLAGVKTGELFF. The chain recombines TRBV19 with TRBJ2-2; 11 bases are a match to TRBD2. Losses at the gene ends were 7 bases for V and 5 bases for J; bases not matched to a gene: 9. The germline CDR1 and CDR2 sequences are LNHDA and SQIVND (reference sequence). The CDR3 contains 16 residues.

The CDR3 region is CASSQDGTGTEKLFF. The CDR3 DNA reads TGCGCCAGCAGCCAAGACGGGACAGGTACTGAAAAACTGTTTTTT. The chain is built from TRBV4-1 and TRBJ1-4; 8 nucleotides match TRBD1. CDR3 length: 15 amino acids. After removal of 0 bases from V and 7 bases from J, the junction contained 4 bases not matched to a gene. The germline gives CDR1 MGHRA, CDR2 YSYEKL.

This clone was counted only a few times. The chain carries TRBV6-6 and TRBJ2-1; D unclear. Germline V gene data show CDR1 as MNHNY and CDR2 as SVGAGI (reference sequence). CDR3 length: 12 amino acids. The V gene lost 2 bases and the J gene lost 6 bases, with 5 bases spanning the gap. The DNA for the CDR3 is TGTGCCAGCAGTTACGACGTCAATGAGCAGTTCTTC. Amino acids: CASSYDVNEQFF.

In this sample, this clone turned up a few times. The V gene is TRBV30, the J gene TRBJ2-5; D is possibly TRBD2 (5 bases). The germline V and J ends were trimmed by 0 bases and 3 bases, with 5 bases remaining between them. Germline V lookup: CDR1 GTSNPN, CDR2 SVGIG (reference sequence). The CDR3 runs 12 residues. In nucleotides, the CDR3 is TGTGCCTGGAGTGTACTAGAAGAGACCCAGTACTTC. This codes for CAWSVLEETQYF.

This chain joins TRBV5-1 and TRBJ2-1; D may be TRBD1 (7 bases). CDR3 length equals 16 residues. V shed 4 bases and J shed 3 bases, with 17 bases lying between them. CDR1 and CDR2 from the germline V gene are SGHRS and YFSETQ. CDR3 in DNA: TGCGCCAGCAGCACCTCGACAGGGACTTTCTACAATGAGCAGTTCTTC. Translating gives CASSTSTGTFYNEQFF.